By share, the clone carrying this T cell receptor beta chain ranks as medium-sized. Germline values: CDR1 MDHEN, CDR2 SYDVKM. V shed 6 bases, J shed 4 bases, and the junction held 0 bases outside the gene matches. The CDR3 length is 12 residues. This specimen comes from a study of PD-L1 blockade in urothelial cancer. Study context: Blood samples had a median of approximately 150,000 T cells, 75,000 to 90,000 unique TCRs, and clonality approximately 0.08.

Time point indicated: pretreatment peripheral blood. There were between 1 and 8 samples from each patient, taken pretreatment and on-treatment. TCR analog templates of synthetic origin were spiked into each PCR. The data were produced by immunoSEQ multiplex PCR, yet TCRdb's version contains in-frame clones alone and is incomplete. The repertoire holds tens of thousands of clones, with roughly 82% as singletons. This sample comprised PBMCs, obtained around atezolizumab (anti-PD-L1) treatment. The V gene is TRBV28, the J gene TRBJ1-3; 7 positions agree with TRBD1. This TCR derives from a man in his 60s with urothelial cancer. Written as DNA, the CDR3 is TGTGCCAGCAGACAGGGGGGAAACACCATATATTTT. It encodes CASRQGGNTIYF.